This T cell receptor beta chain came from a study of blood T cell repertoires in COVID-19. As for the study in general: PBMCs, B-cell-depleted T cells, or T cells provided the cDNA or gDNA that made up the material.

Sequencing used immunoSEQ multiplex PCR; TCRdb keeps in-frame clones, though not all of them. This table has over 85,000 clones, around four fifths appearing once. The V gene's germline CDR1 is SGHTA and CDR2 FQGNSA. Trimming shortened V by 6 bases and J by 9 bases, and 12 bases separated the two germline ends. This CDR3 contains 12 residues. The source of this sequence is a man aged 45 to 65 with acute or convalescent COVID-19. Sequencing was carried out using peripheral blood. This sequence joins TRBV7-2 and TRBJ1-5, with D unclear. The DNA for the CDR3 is TGTGCCAGCAGAAGCGACCGTGGGCCCCAGCATTTT. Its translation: CASRSDRGPQHF.